This T cell receptor (beta chain) was profiled in a study of blood T cell repertoires in COVID-19 (dated by TCRdb to about 2020). Regarding the research as a whole: Samples covering the acute and convalescent phases of COVID-19 were provided by collaborators in the United States, Italy and Spain. The prospective study material was composed of cDNA or gDNA derived from T cells, B-cell-depleted T cells, or PBMCs. Deeply sampled blood TCRbeta repertoires from subjects exposed to, actively infected with, or recovered from COVID-19 were included in the dataset. The repertoires were released in a freely available public database intended as a resource for research on the immune response to SARS-CoV-2. Samples were obtained from the ongoing ImmuneRACE study (first 160 participants) and from 1,254 subjects provided by 6 global collaborators. Nearly every sample came with metadata listing a de-identified subject ID, COVID-19 status, age in years and sex. Where HLA class I and class II types were available, the types were taken from metadata supplied by the sample provider, not from assay-based typing.

The immunoSEQ Assay, a bias-controlled multiplex PCR, was used to amplify TCRbeta CDR3 regions from genomic DNA. In the authors' own workflow: Within the assay, amplification of reference gene primers was used to estimate how many nucleated cells each sample contained. To quantify the absolute abundance of each unique TCRbeta CDR3 rearrangement, sequence reads were collapsed and filtered. For each sample, productive Simpson clonality was calculated as the square root of Simpson's diversity index across productive rearrangements. In its TCRdb copy, this immuneACCESS table keeps in-frame sequences only and misses some clones. Where compared with another copy, unresolved V genes explain less than half of these, and the others have no known cause. V and J calls and clone size are those listed in that table; D and trimming were worked out from the DNA. The sample profile shows more than 250,000 clones; approximately 84% of them were found once. The ten largest clones represent 10% of the sample.

Points the paper makes about the study in general: The quantity of clinical and demographic metadata differed by source and by participant and was supplied without curation.

Participants in the prospective study were enrolled through a virtual design, were aged roughly 18 to 100 years, and lived in roughly 24 United States geographic areas. In the prospective study, cohorts were assigned on the basis of participant-reported clinical history obtained from a screening survey and a study questionnaire. For ImmuneRACE Cohort 3, a participant was defined as recovered based on two consecutive negative NP/OP PCR tests, clearance by a healthcare professional, or resolution of symptoms. In the prospective study, whole blood, serum and a nasopharyngeal or oropharyngeal swab were collected from each participant by mobile phlebotomists. Additional blood draws and questionnaires over an approximately two-month period could optionally be provided by prospective study participants. Before DNA extraction, blood samples from the prospective study were shipped at room temperature or frozen.

Notes on this clone: There is no known antigen for this receptor. Per-base qualities were not stored, and no clone one base away is much larger.

V gives up 4 bases and J gives up 4 bases, and the segment between their germline ends measures 16 bases. The germline V gene encodes CDR1 LGHNA and CDR2 YNFKEQ. The CDR3 starts with the cysteine, ends with the phenylalanine, and has 15 residues. Only the CDR3 region is kept as DNA, spanning 45 bases read in frame from base 1. The V gene is TRBV4-2 and the J gene is TRBJ1-1; 5 matching bases give a weak D call of TRBD1. This clonotype originated in a woman younger than 35 who had recovered from COVID-19. Sequencing input: PBMCs or T cells enriched from blood (not recorded which). Here is the DNA: TGTGCCAGCAGCCTATCTACCGGCGGGGGCACTGAAGCTTTCTTT. It translates to CASSLSTGGGTEAFF.